Listed here are 27 T cell receptor beta chains from one sample, sequenced in a study of cytotoxic CD8 clonotypes in ibrutinib-treated CLL. Method: immunoSEQ multiplex PCR; TCRdb's copy keeps in-frame clones and lacks some. The sample lists under 30,000 clones, 70% to 80% occurring once. Sequencing used PBMCs, obtained after 36 months of ibrutinib treatment. These receptors all come from a human donor with chronic lymphocytic leukemia.

CDR3 DNA: TGTGCCAGCAATCCGACCGGGACAGGGGAACAGCCCCAGCATTTT. Protein sequence: CASNPTGTGEQPQHF. This chain joins TRBV6-1 and TRBJ1-5; 10 nucleotides line up with TRBD1. Trimming took 7 bases from V and 7 from J; bases not matched to a gene: 10. Looked up from germline, CDR1 is MNHNS and CDR2 is SASEGT. This CDR3 is built from 15 residues.

The chain links TRBV30 to TRBJ1-2; D possibly corresponds to TRBD1 (5 bases). This CDR3 comprises 15 residues. The germline V gene has CDR1 GTSNPN and CDR2 SVGIG (reference sequence). V dropped 3 bases and J dropped 7 bases, with 21 bases sitting between them. The CDR3 sequence: CAWRRRAGKISGYTF. The CDR3 DNA reads as TGTGCCTGGAGAAGAAGGGCAGGGAAAATCTCTGGCTACACCTTC.

The chain recombines TRBV2 with TRBJ1-4; D uncertain. With 6 bases removed from V and 0 bases from J, the gap between germline ends came to 14 bases. The CDR3 totals 16 residues. CDR1 and CDR2 (germline): SNHLY, FYNNEI. CDR3 sequence: CASRLPLSATNEKLFF. CDR3 DNA: TGTGCCAGCAGGCTACCATTGTCAGCAACTAATGAAAAACTGTTTTTT.

This chain links TRBV7-3 with TRBJ2-2, with 11 positions matching TRBD2. V trimming: 0 bases; J trimming: 7 bases; junction bases outside the gene matches: 7. This CDR3 spans 17 amino acids. The germline V gene encodes CDR1 SGHTA and CDR2 FQGTGA. CDR3: CASSLTAGLAEIGELFF. CDR3 DNA: TGTGCCAGCAGCTTAACGGCGGGACTAGCGGAGATCGGGGAGCTGTTTTTT.

The CDR3 loop reads CASSHGRDRFLQGNTIYF. The CDR3 DNA reads as TGCGCCAGCAGCCACGGCAGGGACCGCTTCCTCCAAGGAAACACCATATATTTT. The rearrangement uses TRBV4-1 and TRBJ1-3; TRBD1 is a possible D gene (5 bases). Trimming cost V 3 bases and J 4 bases, with 22 bases left between them. The length of the CDR3 is 18 residues. CDR1 MGHRA and CDR2 YSYEKL come from the germline V gene.

The chain links TRBV4-2 to TRBJ2-1; D unresolved. V dropped 0 bases and J dropped 6 bases, with 3 bases sitting between them. There are 12 residues in the CDR3. CDR1 and CDR2 (germline): LGHNA, YNFKEQ. The CDR3 is CASSQDPNEQFF. CDR3 in DNA: TGTGCCAGCAGCCAAGATCCCAATGAGCAGTTCTTC.

The chain has TRBV9 and TRBJ2-2; D is unclear. Germline CDR1 is SGDLS and CDR2 is YYNGEE. This CDR3 is built from 12 residues. V gave up 2 bases and J gave up 7 bases, with 6 bases separating them. CDR3 sequence (DNA): TGTGCCAGCAGCGTCATAGTCGGGGAGCTGTTTTTT. Amino acid sequence: CASSVIVGELFF.

The chain employs TRBV2 and TRBJ2-7; D ambiguous. The germline CDR1 and CDR2 sequences are SNHLY and FYNNEI. V was shortened by 1 base and J by 3 bases, with 4 bases between the two germline ends. This CDR3 comprises 12 residues. For the CDR3, the DNA is TGTGCCAGCAGTGAAGTTGGCTACGAGCAGTACTTC. This codes for CASSEVGYEQYF.

The chain uses TRBV30 and TRBJ2-1; 7 positions match TRBD2. CDR3 length equals 13 residues. V shed 8 bases and J 5 bases; nucleotides not matched to a gene: 9. The germline gives CDR1 GTSNPN, CDR2 SVGIG (reference sequence). The CDR3 is CATSSGANNEQFF. The CDR3, as DNA: TGTGCCACGTCCAGCGGGGCAAACAATGAGCAGTTCTTC.

The chain employs TRBV2 and TRBJ1-1; 8 bases match TRBD1. V lost 5 bases to trimming and J lost 4 bases; unmatched junction nucleotides: 3. Germline V gene lookup returns CDR1 SNHLY and CDR2 FYNNEI. CDR3 length equals 13 residues. CDR3 protein: CASSLQGGTEAFF. CDR3 bases: TGTGCCAGCAGTTTACAGGGGGGCACTGAAGCTTTCTTT.

For the CDR3, the DNA is TGTGCCAGCAGCTCCAACAGGGGAACTAATGAAAAACTGTTTTTT. Translation gives CASSSNRGTNEKLFF. This chain uses TRBV7-2 with TRBJ1-4, with 7 bases fitting TRBD1. The CDR3 sequence is 15 residues long. After removal of 4 bases from V and 1 base from J, the junction contained 3 bases not matched to a gene. Germline CDR1 SGHTA, CDR2 FQGNSA.

This chain joins TRBV18 and TRBJ2-2, with a tentative D call TRBD2 (6 bases). The CDR3 covers 15 residues. Trimming stripped 4 bases from V and 0 bases from J, with 9 bases between. Germline CDR1 is KGHSH and CDR2 is LQKENI. The CDR3 sequence is CASSRSGSNTGELFF. The CDR3 DNA is TGTGCCAGCTCACGTAGCGGTTCGAACACCGGGGAGCTGTTTTTT.

The rearrangement uses TRBV30 and TRBJ1-2, with 9 positions matching TRBD1. With V trimmed by 2 bases and J by 4 bases, 2 bases remained unmatched. CDR1 and CDR2 (germline): GTSNPN, SVGIG (reference sequence). The CDR3 is 13 residues long. The CDR3 DNA reads TGTGCCTGGAGTCGGACAGGGGCCTATGGCTACACCTTC. Residues: CAWSRTGAYGYTF. Using reference TRBV30 and TRBJ1-2 for the parts outside the CDR3, the full variable domain is SQTIHQWPATLVQPVGSPLSLECTVEGTSNPNLYWYRQAAGRGLQLLFYSVGIGQISSEVPQNLSASRPQDRQFILSSKKLLLSDSGFYLCAWSRTGAYGYTFGSGTRLTVV.

V usage is TRBV9 and J usage is TRBJ2-2, with D possibly being TRBD1 (6 bases). This CDR3 has 16 residues. Germline loops: CDR1 SGDLS, CDR2 YYNGEE. The V end lost 6 bases, the J end lost 4 bases, and 19 bases lay between the germline ends. The CDR3 reads CASTVLDSQVTGELFF. CDR3 in DNA: TGTGCCAGCACCGTGTTGGACAGCCAGGTCACCGGGGAGCTGTTTTTT.

V usage is TRBV5-1 and J usage is TRBJ2-3, with unresolved D. The CDR3 is made up of 12 amino acids. Germline V gene sequence: CDR1 SGHRS, CDR2 YFSETQ. Trimming pared 3 bases from V and 6 bases from J, leaving 8 bases between. CDR3 in amino acids: CASSSSGDTQYF. CDR3 coding DNA: TGCGCCAGCAGCTCTAGTGGGGATACGCAGTATTTT.

The chain has TRBV9 and TRBJ2-7; 7 nucleotides align to TRBD1. Trimming at V came to 2 bases and at J to 1 base, leaving 6 bases not matched to a gene. Germline values: CDR1 SGDLS, CDR2 YYNGEE. This CDR3 has 15 residues. The CDR3, as DNA: TGTGCCAGCAGCGTGAACCGGGACAGTTCCTACGAGCAGTACTTC. This encodes CASSVNRDSSYEQYF.

This clone has just one count. J is TRBJ1-4 and V is TRBV15; D is unclear. CDR1 and CDR2 (germline): LNHNV, YYDKDF (reference sequence). The germline V and J ends were trimmed by 0 bases and 6 bases, with 20 bases remaining between them. The CDR3 consists of 18 residues. Here the CDR3 DNA reads TGTGCCACCAGCAGAGATCGGATTATTAACGGGTACGATGAAAAACTGTTTTTT. Protein sequence: CATSRDRIINGYDEKLFF.

Ten or more counts support this clone. This sample also contains other DNA sequences that code for the same CDR3. This sequence joins TRBV10-3 and TRBJ2-7; D not resolved. This CDR3 contains 16 residues. Per germline, CDR1 ENHRY and CDR2 SYGVKD. The V end lost 2 bases, the J end lost 1 base, and 15 bases lay between the germline ends. CDR3 sequence (DNA): TGTGCCATCAGTGAGGGTCTGGCGGACCTTTCCTACGAGCAGTACTTC. This gives the protein CAISEGLADLSYEQYF.

CDR3 region: CASSEGTGLIAFF. The CDR3, as DNA: TGTGCCAGCAGCGAAGGGACAGGGTTGATAGCTTTCTTT. V gene TRBV13 combines with J gene TRBJ1-1; 9 nucleotides agree with TRBD1. Germline CDR1 PRHDT, CDR2 FYEKMQ (reference sequence). The CDR3 has 13 residues. V shed 5 bases and J 10 bases; nucleotides not matched to a gene: 8. Complete variable domain (other parts from reference TRBV13 and TRBJ1-1): AAGVIQSPRHLIKEKRETATLKCYPIPRHDTVYWYQQGPGQDPQFLISFYEKMQSDKGSIPDRFSAQQFSDYHSELNMSSLELGDSALYFCASSEGTGLIAFFGQGTRLTVV.

The rearrangement links TRBV28 to TRBJ2-4, with TRBD1 matching 9 bases. The CDR3 runs 15 residues. Germline V gene data show CDR1 as MDHEN and CDR2 as SYDVKM. Trimming removed 2 bases from V and 6 bases from J; junction bases left unmatched: 5. The CDR3 reads CASSLGTGGGNIQYF. The CDR3 DNA follows: TGTGCCAGCAGTTTAGGTACAGGGGGCGGAAACATTCAGTACTTC.

The chain recombines TRBV4-2 with TRBJ1-2, with D uncertain. Trimming stripped 1 base from V and 5 bases from J, with 5 bases between. This CDR3 has 12 residues. Germline V lookup: CDR1 LGHNA, CDR2 YNFKEQ. CDR3 sequence reads: CASSQAQYGYTF. CDR3 nucleotide sequence: TGTGCCAGCAGCCAAGCCCAGTATGGCTACACCTTC.

J is TRBJ2-2 and V is TRBV29-1; tentatively, D is TRBD2 (6 bases). Trimming removed 3 bases at V and 5 bases at J, with 16 bases between. The germline V gene encodes CDR1 SQVTM and CDR2 ANQGSEA. The CDR3 has 15 residues. The CDR3 reads CSVEEGRGGTGELFF. The CDR3 nucleotides are TGCAGCGTTGAGGAGGGGCGGGGTGGAACCGGGGAGCTGTTTTTT.

The chain combines TRBV18 with TRBJ1-3, with a possible D match to TRBD1 (5 bases). The CDR3 spans 15 residues. V lost 2 bases to trimming and J lost 9 bases, with 17 bases between them. The germline V gene has CDR1 KGHSH and CDR2 LQKENI. DNA for the CDR3: TGTGCCAGCTCACCAGTGGGGCAGGGACGGGCCACCATATATTTT. Translation gives CASSPVGQGRATIYF.

The genes are TRBV6-6 and TRBJ2-7; D is unclear. This CDR3 comprises 14 residues. Germline V gene sequence: CDR1 MNHNY, CDR2 SVGAGI (reference sequence). Trimming stripped 1 base from V and 1 base from J, with 8 bases between. The CDR3 region has the DNA TGTGCCAGCAGTTACTTGGTAGGGTCCTACGAGCAGTACTTC. It translates to CASSYLVGSYEQYF.

The V gene is TRBV27, the J gene TRBJ2-7; 7 bases map to TRBD1. From germline, CDR1 is MNHEY and CDR2 SMNVEV (reference sequence). With V trimmed by 3 bases and J by 3 bases, 5 bases remained unmatched. This CDR3 has 14 residues. The CDR3: CASSFRDRYYEQYF. The DNA for the CDR3 is TGTGCCAGCAGTTTCCGGGACAGATACTACGAGCAGTACTTC.

The chain combines TRBV7-8 with TRBJ2-7, with 7 bases aligning to TRBD2. This CDR3 is 14 amino acids long. Trimming removed 5 bases from V and 1 base from J; junction bases left unmatched: 5. From germline, CDR1 is SGHVS and CDR2 FQNEAQ. CDR3: CASSPMGGSYEQYF. The CDR3, as DNA: TGTGCCAGCAGCCCAATGGGGGGGTCCTACGAGCAGTACTTC.

In this sample, this clone turned up a few times. This chain uses TRBV5-4 with TRBJ2-2; no definite D call. Looked up from germline, CDR1 is SGHNT and CDR2 is YYREEE (reference sequence). Trimming cost V 2 bases and J 2 bases, with 1 base left between them. This CDR3 has 12 residues. This CDR3 reads CASSLNTGELFF. The CDR3 DNA is TGTGCCAGCAGCTTAAACACCGGGGAGCTGTTTTTT.